Shown below are 28 T cell receptor beta chains from a single sample sequenced in a study of shared clonotypes between healthy human individuals. The table came from immunoSEQ multiplex PCR; TCRdb's copy has only in-frame clones and leaves some out. The sample carries about 690,000 clones, about 90% recorded once. The sequenced sample was memory CD8+ T cells from PBMCs. As for subset: CD45RO+ cells pooled with CCR7-negative TemRA cells. The receptors derive from a man younger than 35 in good health. Some clones in this sample may be carry-over from other donors' samples.

This chain uses TRBV11-1 with TRBJ1-1, with 8 nucleotides matching TRBD1. Trimming at V came to 5 bases and at J to 0 bases, leaving 11 bases not matched to a gene. The CDR3 covers 17 residues. The germline CDR1 and CDR2 sequences are SGHAT and FQDESV (reference sequence). CDR3 in amino acids: CASSLFPRQGMNTEAFF. Written as DNA, the CDR3 is TGTGCCAGCAGCCTATTCCCTAGACAGGGGATGAACACTGAAGCTTTCTTT.

The chain couples TRBV6-1 to TRBJ2-7; 7 nucleotides agree with TRBD2. CDR3 length equals 12 residues. The J segment lost 6 bases and the V segment lost 8 bases, leaving 7 bases of the junction unmatched. CDR1 MNHNS and CDR2 SASEGT come from the germline V gene. The CDR3 loop reads CASRDYSPEQYF. The CDR3 DNA reads TGTGCCAGCCGGGACTACAGTCCCGAGCAGTACTTC.

The sample holds one count of this clone. This chain connects TRBV5-5 to TRBJ1-1; D not certain. Trimming removed 4 bases from V and 0 bases from J, with 19 bases in between. This CDR3 spans 17 amino acids. Germline V gene data show CDR1 as SGHKS and CDR2 as YYEKEE (reference sequence). CDR3: CASSDDTHHLMNTEAFF. In DNA, the CDR3 is TGTGCCAGCAGCGACGACACTCACCACCTCATGAACACTGAAGCTTTCTTT. The variable domain in full, with the rest retrieved from reference TRBV5-5 and TRBJ1-1, is DAGVTQSPTHLIKTRGQQVTLRCSPISGHKSVSWYQQVLGQGPQFIFQYYEKEERGRGNFPDRFSARQFPNYSSELNVNALLLGDSALYLCASSDDTHHLMNTEAFFGQGTRLTVV.

This sequence joins TRBV7-9 and TRBJ2-3; D is possibly TRBD1 (6 bases). Trimming removed 3 bases at V and 0 bases at J, with 16 bases between. CDR3 size: 17 residues. Germline CDR1 reads SEHNR; CDR2 reads FQNEAQ (reference sequence). For the CDR3, the DNA is TGTGCCAGCAGCTTCCCGAACGTTGGGACAAGCACAGATACGCAGTATTTT. It yields the protein CASSFPNVGTSTDTQYF.

The V gene is TRBV5-1, the J gene TRBJ2-7; TRBD1 agrees at 7 bases. The trim removed 3 bases at V and 5 bases at J, leaving 14 bases unmatched. This CDR3 contains 16 residues. Per germline, CDR1 SGHRS and CDR2 YFSETQ. The CDR3 spells CASSYLRTGTIDEQYF. The CDR3 nucleotides are TGCGCCAGCAGCTACCTTAGGACAGGCACGATCGACGAGCAGTACTTC.

V gene TRBV5-1 combines with J gene TRBJ2-3; TRBD1 aligns across 7 bases. The CDR3 has 14 amino acids. CDR1 is SGHRS, CDR2 YFSETQ, per germline. Trimming took 3 bases from V and 4 from J; bases not matched to a gene: 5. The CDR3 loop reads CASSWTGVPDTQYF. DNA for the CDR3: TGCGCCAGCAGCTGGACAGGAGTTCCAGATACGCAGTATTTT.

The chain joins TRBV23-1 to TRBJ2-1; D possibly corresponds to TRBD2 (5 bases). TRBV23-1 is sorted into the ORF group, with uncertain function. This CDR3 is 16 amino acids long. Trimming left V 2 bases short and J 8 bases short, with 19 bases between. The CDR3 here is CASSQPSVSRVHEQFF. CDR3 in DNA: TGCGCCAGCAGTCAACCCAGTGTTTCGAGGGTTCATGAGCAGTTCTTC.

V is TRBV7-9 and J is TRBJ2-7; D gene unclear. Trimming shortened V by 5 bases and J by 5 bases, and 16 bases separated the two germline ends. The CDR3 extends over 14 amino acids. Per germline, CDR1 SEHNR and CDR2 FQNEAQ (reference sequence). The CDR3 region has the DNA TGTGCCAGCAGCCCAATCATTATAAACGACGAGCAGTACTTC. Protein sequence: CASSPIIINDEQYF.

The sample holds a few counts of this clone. The chain recombines TRBV19 with TRBJ2-1, with 11 bases identical to TRBD2. Germline V gene lookup returns CDR1 LNHDA and CDR2 SQIVND (reference sequence). J gave up 4 bases and V 4 bases, and 6 bases lay outside the gene matches. The CDR3 consists of 16 residues. The chain's CDR3 is CASSTRTSGLYNEQFF. In DNA form, the CDR3 reads TGTGCCAGTAGTACCAGGACTAGCGGGCTTTACAATGAGCAGTTCTTC.

DNA of the CDR3: TGTGCCAGCACCGAATGGGGGAGGGGCACAGATACGCAGTATTTT. Translated: CASTEWGRGTDTQYF. This chain connects TRBV28 to TRBJ2-3; 7 bases align to TRBD2. Germline V gene lookup returns CDR1 MDHEN and CDR2 SYDVKM. The V segment lost 7 bases and the J segment 1 base; nucleotides outside the gene matches: 8. The CDR3 covers 15 residues. Full variable domain (outside the CDR3, taken from reference TRBV28 and TRBJ2-3): DVKVTQSSRYLVKRTGEKVFLECVQDMDHENMFWYRQDPGLGLRLIYFSYDVKMKEKGDIPEGYSVSREKKERFSLILESASTNQTSMYLCASTEWGRGTDTQYFGPGTRLTVL.

The chain carries TRBV7-8 and TRBJ2-7; 9 nucleotides match TRBD2. This CDR3 region has 15 residues. The germline V gene encodes CDR1 SGHVS and CDR2 FQNEAQ. V was clipped by 1 base and J by 5 bases; unmatched bases: 6. In nucleotides, the CDR3 is TGTGCCAGCAGCTTAGTAGCGGGAGTTTCCAACGAGCAGTACTTC. It translates to CASSLVAGVSNEQYF.

This chain connects TRBV7-6 to TRBJ2-7; 9 bases agree with TRBD2. Germline CDR1 SGHVS, CDR2 FNYEAQ. The CDR3 sequence is 16 residues long. Germline trimming cut 3 bases from V and 0 bases from J; bases unmatched to any gene: 6. This CDR3 reads CASSFRLAASSYEQYF. CDR3 nucleotides: TGTGCCAGCAGCTTTAGACTAGCGGCAAGCTCCTACGAGCAGTACTTC.

Worth noting for this clone: A far larger clone lies a single base away; this is likely a read error. The same CDR3 also results from other DNA sequences found in this sample. V and J are TRBV15 and TRBJ2-7, with 11 bases lining up with TRBD2. Germline CDR1 and CDR2: LNHNV and YYDKDF (reference sequence). The length of the CDR3 is 15 residues. The CDR3 spells CATSMGLAGGYEQYF. The CDR3 bases are TGTGCCACTAGCATGGGGCTAGCGGGAGGCTACGAGCAGTACTTC. The variable domain in full, completed from reference TRBV15 and TRBJ2-7, reads DAMVIQNPRYQVTQFGKPVTLSCSQTLNHNVMYWYQQKSSQAPKLLFHYYDKDFNNEADTPDNFQSRRPNTSFCFLDIRSPGLGDTAMYLCATSMGLAGGYEQYFGPGTRLTVT.

This clone is a singleton in its sample. The rearrangement joins TRBV28 to TRBJ2-1, with a weak D call TRBD1 (6 bases). The CDR3 runs to 17 residues. V was shortened by 5 bases and J by 1 base, with 18 bases between the two germline ends. Germline loops: CDR1 MDHEN, CDR2 SYDVKM. Here the CDR3 reads CASSPPERGFSYNEQFF. The CDR3 DNA sequence: TGTGCCAGCAGTCCTCCGGAAAGGGGGTTTTCCTACAATGAGCAGTTCTTC. Based on the CDR3 plus reference TRBV28 and TRBJ2-1, the full variable domain is DVKVTQSSRYLVKRTGEKVFLECVQDMDHENMFWYRQDPGLGLRLIYFSYDVKMKEKGDIPEGYSVSREKKERFSLILESASTNQTSMYLCASSPPERGFSYNEQFFGPGTRLTVL.

A note on this clone: Within the sample, other DNA sequences also encode this same CDR3. The chain couples TRBV7-9 to TRBJ2-7, with unresolved D. Germline V lookup: CDR1 SEHNR, CDR2 FQNEAQ (reference sequence). This CDR3 comprises 11 residues. Trimming left V 5 bases short and J 0 bases short, with 2 bases between. The CDR3 DNA reads TGTGCCAGCAGCCACTCCTACGAGCAGTACTTC. This sequence encodes CASSHSYEQYF.

This chain links TRBV28 with TRBJ1-2; a weak D match, TRBD1 (6 bases). This CDR3 contains 14 residues. Per the germline V gene, CDR1 is MDHEN and CDR2 is SYDVKM. V was shortened by 3 bases and J by 5 bases, with 13 bases between the two germline ends. CDR3 sequence: CASSLVRGSYGYTF. The CDR3 DNA is TGTGCCAGCAGTTTGGTCAGGGGTTCATATGGCTACACCTTC.

This clone was seen only once. At the DNA level, this CDR3 is encoded by other sequences in the same sample as well. In nucleotides, the CDR3 is TGTGCCAGCAGCTCAAGACAGGGTCTGGGAGAGCAGTACTTC. This codes for CASSSRQGLGEQYF. The gene calls are TRBV11-2 and TRBJ2-7; 7 nucleotides line up with TRBD1. V gave up 4 bases and J gave up 7 bases; unmatched junction bases: 10. Germline lookup yields CDR1 SGHAT and CDR2 FQNNGV. The CDR3 is made up of 14 amino acids.

A remark on this clone: A read error may account for a junction end that differs from germline. The rearrangement uses TRBV7-9 and TRBJ2-3; 8 bases match TRBD2. This CDR3 spans 11 amino acids. Germline V gene lookup returns CDR1 SEHNR and CDR2 FQNEAQ (reference sequence). CDR3 DNA: TGTGCCAGCAGCTTAGTGAAGGCGGGAGGTTTT. It codes for CASSLVKAGGF.

The chain couples TRBV7-3 to TRBJ2-2, with TRBD2 matching 9 bases. The CDR3 loop spans 15 amino acids. The trim removed 10 bases at V and 6 bases at J, leaving 12 bases unmatched. Germline loops: CDR1 SGHTA, CDR2 FQGTGA. The CDR3 loop is CANQSGLALSGELFF. CDR3 nucleotide sequence: TGTGCCAACCAATCGGGACTAGCTTTGTCCGGGGAGCTGTTTTTT.

The genes are TRBV19 and TRBJ2-1, with 10 bases lining up with TRBD1. This CDR3 region has 16 residues. Losses at the gene ends were 2 bases for V and 8 bases for J; bases not matched to a gene: 9. Germline CDR1 and CDR2: LNHDA and SQIVND (reference sequence). The CDR3, as DNA: TGTGCCAGTAGTATAATGGGACAGGGGTGGTTCGATGAGCAGTTCTTC. It yields the protein CASSIMGQGWFDEQFF. The whole variable domain, filled in from reference TRBV19 and TRBJ2-1, reads DGGITQSPKYLFRKEGQNVTLSCEQNLNHDAMYWYRQDPGQGLRLIYYSQIVNDFQKGDIAEGYSVSREKKESFPLTVTSAQKNPTAFYLCASSIMGQGWFDEQFFGPGTRLTVL.

The rearrangement links TRBV7-9 to TRBJ2-7; tentatively, D is TRBD1 (6 bases). Germline V gene sequence: CDR1 SEHNR, CDR2 FQNEAQ (reference sequence). V gave up 5 bases and J gave up 5 bases, with 19 bases separating them. The CDR3 contains 15 residues. The CDR3 here is CASSPVSGAANEQYF. Here the CDR3 DNA reads TGTGCCAGCAGCCCCGTTTCAGGGGCCGCCAACGAGCAGTACTTC.

This clone was found once. CDR3 nucleotides: TGTGCCAGTAGTACGTACACAGATACGCAGTATTTT. The encoded protein is CASSTYTDTQYF. The V call is TRBV19, the J call TRBJ2-3; D is undetermined. CDR1 and CDR2 (germline): LNHDA, SQIVND (reference sequence). V lost 4 bases, J lost 2 bases, and 4 bases lay in between. The CDR3 runs 12 residues.

This chain joins TRBV29-1 and TRBJ2-1; 9 bases align to TRBD1. The V gene's germline CDR1 is SQVTM and CDR2 ANQGSEA. Trimming took 7 bases from V and 8 from J; bases not matched to a gene: 9. This CDR3 is 13 amino acids long. CDR3 region: CSDGTGPKHEQFF. CDR3 bases: TGCAGCGACGGGACAGGGCCTAAGCATGAGCAGTTCTTC.

This clone appeared a few times. The J gene is TRBJ1-5, the V gene TRBV6-5, with TRBD1 matching over 7 bases. V shed 5 bases and J 1 base; nucleotides not matched to a gene: 5. Germline V lookup: CDR1 MNHEY, CDR2 SVGAGI. This CDR3 has 15 residues. CDR3 bases: TGTGCCAGCAGTCTCTCGACAGGGAGCAATCAGCCCCAGCATTTT. It translates to CASSLSTGSNQPQHF.

The chain recombines TRBV19 with TRBJ2-5; possibly TRBD1 for D (5 bases). Trimming pared 0 bases from V and 5 bases from J, leaving 10 bases between. The CDR3 length is 14 residues. Per germline, CDR1 LNHDA and CDR2 SQIVND (reference sequence). This CDR3 reads CASSIDYRWETQYF. Here the CDR3 DNA reads TGTGCCAGTAGTATAGATTACAGGTGGGAGACCCAGTACTTC.

This chain links TRBV7-9 with TRBJ2-3, with no clear D. The CDR3 loop spans 14 amino acids. Between the trimmed V and J ends, which lost 6 bases and 4 bases, there was a span of 14 bases. Germline CDR1 reads SEHNR; CDR2 reads FQNEAQ (reference sequence). For the CDR3, the DNA is TGTGCCAGCAGTCAATCATCAGACCCAGATACGCAGTATTTT. It specifies CASSQSSDPDTQYF.

The chain combines TRBV12-5 with TRBJ1-2; D is possibly TRBD1 (5 bases). Germline values: CDR1 LGHNT, CDR2 FRNRAP. V lost 5 bases and J 4 bases, leaving 11 bases between the germline ends. The CDR3 is made up of 13 amino acids. CDR3 DNA sequence: TGTGCTAGTGGTCCCACAGGAGGCTATGGCTACACCTTC. Its protein is CASGPTGGYGYTF.

The V gene is TRBV6-5, the J gene TRBJ2-3; perhaps TRBD2 as D (5 bases). The V end lost 0 bases, the J end lost 4 bases, and 8 bases lay between the germline ends. Germline values: CDR1 MNHEY, CDR2 SVGAGI. The CDR3 is 14 residues long. In nucleotides, the CDR3 is TGTGCCAGCAGTTACTCAGAGGGCCCAGATACGCAGTATTTT. Translation: CASSYSEGPDTQYF.